This TCR beta chain was retrieved from a study of CD8 T cells in Susac syndrome. The CDR3 consists of 13 residues. The V end lost 5 bases, the J end lost 2 bases, and 8 bases lay between the germline ends. Germline-derived CDR1 and CDR2 are SGHDN and FVKESK. Reverse transcription used about 0.45 to 1 ug RNA and random hexamers. TCRdb called the immunoSEQ multiplex PCR reads again in MiXCR, with one record for every CDR3 protein. The sample lists roughly 130,000 distinct CDR3 sequences; roughly 95% were seen once. Sequencing targeted TCR beta in T cells from blood (CD8+ and CD4+). Diagnostic criteria defined recently for definite or probable disease were met by the Susac syndrome patients.

The specimen was CD4+ T cells from PBMCs. This clonotype originated in a human donor with Susac syndrome. The chain joins TRBV14 to TRBJ2-3; D call uncertain. The DNA for the CDR3 is TGTGCCAGCAGCATCCTGATCACAGATACGCAGTATTTT. As protein: CASSILITDTQYF.